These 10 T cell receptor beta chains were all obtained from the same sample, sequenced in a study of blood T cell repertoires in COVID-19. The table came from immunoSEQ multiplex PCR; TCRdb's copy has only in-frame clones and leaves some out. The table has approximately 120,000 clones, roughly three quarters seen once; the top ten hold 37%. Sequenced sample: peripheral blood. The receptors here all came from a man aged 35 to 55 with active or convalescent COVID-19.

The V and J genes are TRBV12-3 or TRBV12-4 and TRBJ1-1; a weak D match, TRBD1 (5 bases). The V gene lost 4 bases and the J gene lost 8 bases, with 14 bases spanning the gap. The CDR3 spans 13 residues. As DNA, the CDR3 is TGTGCCAGCAGTTGGGGCGCGAGCTGGGAAGCTTTCTTT. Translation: CASSWGASWEAFF.

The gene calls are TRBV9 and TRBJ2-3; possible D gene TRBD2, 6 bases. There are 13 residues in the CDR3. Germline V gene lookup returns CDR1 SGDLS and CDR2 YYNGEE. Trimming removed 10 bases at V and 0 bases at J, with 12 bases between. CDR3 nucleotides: TGTGCCGGGAGCCGGGGGAGCACAGATACGCAGTATTTT. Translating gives CAGSRGSTDTQYF.

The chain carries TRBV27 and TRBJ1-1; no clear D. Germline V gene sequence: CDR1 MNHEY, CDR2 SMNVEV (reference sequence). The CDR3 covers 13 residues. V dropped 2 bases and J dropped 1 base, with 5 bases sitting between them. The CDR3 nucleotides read TGTGCCAGCAGTTTAATAGAGAACACTGAAGCTTTCTTT. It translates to CASSLIENTEAFF.

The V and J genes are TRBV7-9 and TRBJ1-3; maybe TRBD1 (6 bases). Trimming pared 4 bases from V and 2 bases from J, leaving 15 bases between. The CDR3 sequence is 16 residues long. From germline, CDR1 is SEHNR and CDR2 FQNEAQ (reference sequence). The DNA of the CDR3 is TGTGCCAGCAGCTACTCCCCTACAGGGACTGGAAACACCATATATTTT. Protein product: CASSYSPTGTGNTIYF.

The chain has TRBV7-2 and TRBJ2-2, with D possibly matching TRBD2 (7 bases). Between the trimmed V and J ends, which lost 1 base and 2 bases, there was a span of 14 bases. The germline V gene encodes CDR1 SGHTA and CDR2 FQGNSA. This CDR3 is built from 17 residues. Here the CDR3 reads CASSLEGGGGNTGELFF. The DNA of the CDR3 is TGTGCCAGCAGCTTAGAGGGGGGCGGGGGTAACACCGGGGAGCTGTTTTTT.

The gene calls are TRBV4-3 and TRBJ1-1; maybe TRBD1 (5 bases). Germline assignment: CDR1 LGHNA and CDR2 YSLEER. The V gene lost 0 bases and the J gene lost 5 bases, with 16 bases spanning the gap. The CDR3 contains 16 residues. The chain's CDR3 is CASSQDLDLGGTEAFF. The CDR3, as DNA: TGCGCCAGCAGCCAAGATTTGGATTTGGGGGGGACTGAAGCTTTCTTT.

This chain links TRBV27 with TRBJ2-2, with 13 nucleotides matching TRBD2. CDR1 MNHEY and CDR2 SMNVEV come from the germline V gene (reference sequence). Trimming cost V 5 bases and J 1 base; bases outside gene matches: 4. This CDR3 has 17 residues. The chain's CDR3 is CASSPRLAGGNTGELFF. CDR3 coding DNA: TGTGCCAGCAGTCCGAGACTAGCGGGGGGGAACACCGGGGAGCTGTTTTTT.

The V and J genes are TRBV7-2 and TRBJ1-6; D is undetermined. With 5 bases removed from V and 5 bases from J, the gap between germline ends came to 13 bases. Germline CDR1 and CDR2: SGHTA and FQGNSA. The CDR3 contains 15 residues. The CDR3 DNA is TGTGCCAGCAGCAGAAGGTCCGGGGATAATTCACCCCTCCACTTT. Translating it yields CASSRRSGDNSPLHF.

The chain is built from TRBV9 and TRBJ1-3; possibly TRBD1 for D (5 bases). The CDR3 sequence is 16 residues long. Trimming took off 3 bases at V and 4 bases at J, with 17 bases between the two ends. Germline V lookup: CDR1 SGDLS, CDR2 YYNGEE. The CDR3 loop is CASSARTGALGNTIYF. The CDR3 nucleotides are TGTGCCAGCAGCGCAAGAACAGGAGCCTTGGGAAACACCATATATTTT.

The CDR3 DNA sequence: TGTGCCAGCAGTTACATAGCGGGAGCTGGGAATGAGCAGTTCTTC. Protein product: CASSYIAGAGNEQFF. The chain is built from TRBV6-5 and TRBJ2-1; 9 nucleotides line up with TRBD2. Germline-derived CDR1 and CDR2 are MNHEY and SVGAGI. Germline trimming cut 2 bases from V and 7 bases from J; bases unmatched to any gene: 6. This CDR3 is built from 15 residues.